This section outlines one T cell receptor (beta chain) sequence together with its context. Its antigen is unknown. The listed genes are named as in mouse. The data were obtained in a study of tissue T cells after allogeneic stem cell transplantation. Findings and caveats of the study: Only a limited share of tissue TCRs appeared in blood or spleen.

TCRdb keeps only in-frame clones here, not all; method: immunoSEQ multiplex PCR. There are some 48,000 clones in the sample; less than 75% occur only once, and under 0.9% lies in the top ten. The source material was sorted cells pooled from one or two spleens. The clonotype was recovered from a pool of C57BL/6 mice in good health.

CDR3 bases read: TGTGCCAGCAGTGATGAGGGCAGGGTGGGCGAAAGATTATTT. As protein: CASSDEGRVGERLF. In full, the CDR3 reads CASSDEGRVGERLFF. This chain uses TRBV13-3 with TRBJ1-4; D perhaps matches TRBD1 (5 bases). The CDR3 end is not reached by the read, which stops 1 residue before it; the germline J gene fills it in. The germline V gene has CDR1 NNHDY and CDR2 SYVADS. Trimming took off 0 bases at V and 7 bases at J, with 13 bases between the two ends. The CDR3 spans 15 residues.